One T cell receptor beta chain is described in this entry. The CDR3 has 12 residues. V lost 0 bases and J lost 14, with 8 bases in between. Looked up from germline, CDR1 is SGHTA and CDR2 is FQGNSA. Here immunoSEQ multiplex PCR was the method, and the copy in TCRdb shows in-frame clones only, minus some. Of 150,000 to 200,000 clones in the sample, under 90% are singletons; the top ten hold over 15%. The record originates from a study of blood T cell repertoires in COVID-19. As for the study in general: Collection of acute and convalescent COVID-19 samples took place in the United States, Italy and Spain. T cells, B-cell-depleted T cells, or PBMCs supplied cDNA or gDNA.

This receptor was taken from a man aged 60 to 69 who had recovered from COVID-19. The chain carries TRBV7-2 and TRBJ1-6; no definite D call. Source material: PBMCs or T cells enriched from blood (not recorded which). CDR3 bases: TGTGCCAGCAGCTTAGCCGGCGGTTCCCTCCACTTT. Amino acid sequence: CASSLAGGSLHF.